This is a list of T cell receptor beta chains from one sample in a study of T cells in Graves' hyperthyroidism and ophthalmopathy. MiXCR, applied by TCRdb to the multiplex PCR reads, yields one record per CDR3 protein. The table shows roughly 380,000 distinct CDR3 sequences, with about 14% occurring only once. The sample consisted of blood. The source is a woman aged 55-70 years with Graves' hyperthyroidism. Each CDR3 is given with its conserved first and last residue. D genes are given only for firm matches. Size tells how often a clone was seen (once, few, many) or the class of an expanded clone, and some rows leave it out.

clone_size	d_call	v_call	j_call	cdr3_nt	cdr3_aa
many	TRBD1	TRBV28	TRBJ2-6	TGTGCCAGCATCAAGGAACGGGACAGGGTGTCTGGGGCCAACGTCCTGACTTTC	CASIKERDRVSGANVLTF
once	TRBD2	TRBV12-3/TRBV12-4	TRBJ2-4	TGTGCCAGCAGACTAGCGGGAGAAAGGAACATTCAGTACTTC	CASRLAGERNIQYF
many	.	TRBV10-3	TRBJ2-7	TGTGCCATCAGTGAACGAGGGGGCGGGGGCTACGAGCAGTACTTC	CAISERGGGGYEQYF
many	.	TRBV11-2	TRBJ2-7	TGTGCCAGCAGCTTAGATGCCGTCAAGCAGTACTTC	CASSLDAVKQYF
many	.	TRBV3-1	TRBJ1-5	TGTGCCAGCAGCCGAGACGAGTATCAGCCCCAGCATTTT	CASSRDEYQPQHF
many	.	TRBV6-1	TRBJ1-1	TGTGCCAGCAGTGGGAGAGGAGTGGGTGACACTGAAGCTTTCTTT	CASSGRGVGDTEAFF
many	.	TRBV3-1	TRBJ2-7	TGTGCCAGCAGCCGGGCATCGGTTGGTGACCTCTACGAGCAGTACTTC	CASSRASVGDLYEQYF
many	TRBD1	TRBV24-1	TRBJ1-5	TGTGCCACCAGTGACCCCACGGACAGGGACAATCAGCCCCAGCATTTT	CATSDPTDRDNQPQHF
many	TRBD1	TRBV12-3/TRBV12-4	TRBJ1-4	TGTGCCAGCAACTTACAGGGGGCAACTAATGAAAAACTGTTTTTT	CASNLQGATNEKLFF
many	.	TRBV11-2	TRBJ2-3	TGTGCCAGCAGCCCCCTTGGGACCTTAGGAGATACGCAGTATTTT	CASSPLGTLGDTQYF
.	.	TRBV24-1	TRBJ2-7	TGTGCCACCAGTGATTTACGGACAAATCTCCTCCATGTCCCCTACGAGCAGTACTTC	CATSDLRTNLLHVPYEQYF
many	.	TRBV29-1	TRBJ2-3	TGCAGCGCCGTAGACCCCCTAAGCACAGATACGCAGTATTTT	CSAVDPLSTDTQYF
few	.	TRBV20-1	TRBJ2-1	TGCAGTGCTATCCCCCCCGGGGGCAATGAGCAGTTCTTC	CSAIPPGGNEQFF
many	TRBD2	TRBV29-1	TRBJ2-7	TGCAGCGCCGCCTCCGGTCTAGCGGTTTACGAGCAGTACTTC	CSAASGLAVYEQYF
.	TRBD2	TRBV5-1	TRBJ2-1	TGTGCCAGCAGCCGGGGGGGAACTGCGGGACACAATGAGCAGTTCTTC	CASSRGGTAGHNEQFF
many	.	TRBV9	TRBJ1-1	TGTGCCAGCAGCGAGTCCCCGGGCAACACTGAAGCTTTCTTT	CASSESPGNTEAFF
many	.	TRBV20-1	TRBJ2-1	TGCAGTGCTAGAGATGGGGGCGCATCAAATGAGCAGTTCTTC	CSARDGGASNEQFF
many	.	TRBV18	TRBJ1-3	TGTGCCAGCTCAAGAGAGGGGGGACCAACTGGAAACACCATATATTTT	CASSREGGPTGNTIYF
many	.	TRBV28	TRBJ2-5	TGTGCCAGCAGTTTGTCTGGGGGCGGGACCCAGTACTTC	CASSLSGGGTQYF
.	TRBD1	TRBV5-1	TRBJ2-5	TGCGCCAGCAGCTTGGATGGGACAGCAGAGACCCAGTACTTC	CASSLDGTAETQYF
many	TRBD2	TRBV27	TRBJ2-1	TGTGCCAGCAGCCCATTACTAGCGGGATCGGAAAATGAGCAGTTCTTC	CASSPLLAGSENEQFF
many	TRBD2	TRBV20-1	TRBJ2-1	TGCAGTGCTAGGGGACTAGCGGGAGGCGAGCAGTTCTTC	CSARGLAGGEQFF
few	TRBD2	TRBV10-3	TRBJ2-5	TGTGCCATCAGTGAGTCCGGGGGGCTAGCGGGAGGAAAAGAGACCCAGTACTTC	CAISESGGLAGGKETQYF
many	TRBD2	TRBV6-2/TRBV6-3	TRBJ2-1	TGTGCCAGCAGTTACTCGAGACACGGCGGGAGCACCCCTCGCTCCTACAATGAGCAGTTCTTC	CASSYSRHGGSTPRSYNEQFF
many	.	TRBV7-3	TRBJ2-2	TGTGCCAGCAGCTTAGATTGGACCGGGGAGCTGTTTTTT	CASSLDWTGELFF
many	.	TRBV3-1	TRBJ2-5	TGTGCCAGCAATAAAAGGGACCAAGAGACCCAGTACTTC	CASNKRDQETQYF
many	.	TRBV28	TRBJ2-3	TGTGCCAGCACCCGAGGGGATACGCAGTATTTT	CASTRGDTQYF
.	TRBD2	TRBV11-3	TRBJ2-1	TGTGCCAGCAGCCTGACTAGCGGGAGTCCCTATGAGCAGTTCTTC	CASSLTSGSPYEQFF
many	TRBD2	TRBV28	TRBJ2-2	TGTGCCAGCAGTGGGGGACTAGCTGGCACCGGGGAGCTGTTTTTT	CASSGGLAGTGELFF
few	TRBD2	TRBV6-1	TRBJ2-4	TGTGCCAGCCGAGGACTAGCGGGAAAAAACATTCAGTACTTC	CASRGLAGKNIQYF
few	.	TRBV4-1	TRBJ2-4	TGCGCCAGCAGCCAAGATGTGTTAGGCCTAGCCAAAAACATTCAGTACTTC	CASSQDVLGLAKNIQYF
few	TRBD2	TRBV5-1	TRBJ2-4	TGCGCCGGCAGCTTGGCGACTAGCGGGAGACCAGACATTCAGTACTTC	CAGSLATSGRPDIQYF
.	.	TRBV4-1	TRBJ2-5	TGCGCCAGCAGCCAAGTGATGGGTAGAAAAGAGACCCAGTACTTC	CASSQVMGRKETQYF
.	.	TRBV12-3/TRBV12-4	TRBJ2-6	TGTGCCAGCAGGTTTGGGCGGGGGCCTAGGGGGGCCAACGTCCTGACTTTC	CASRFGRGPRGANVLTF
.	.	TRBV25-1	TRBJ2-6	TGTGCCAGCGGGGGCGGCCTTCACAGTCCTGGGGCCAACGTCCTGACTTTC	CASGGGLHSPGANVLTF
.	TRBD1	TRBV7-2	TRBJ2-3	TGTGCCAGCAGCTTAGTGGGACAGGGAGCAGATACGCAGTATTTT	CASSLVGQGADTQYF
.	TRBD2	TRBV12-3/TRBV12-4	TRBJ2-1	TGTGCCAGCAGCCCCGGGACTAGGCGGCGGAATGAGCAGTTCTTC	CASSPGTRRRNEQFF
many	TRBD2	TRBV18	TRBJ2-5	TGTGCCAGCTCACCACTGTTTCGGGGGGGAGAGACCCAGTACTTC	CASSPLFRGGETQYF
many	TRBD2	TRBV20-1	TRBJ2-5	TGCAGTGCGGGGACTAGCGGGAGGGATCCGCAAGAGACCCAGTACTTC	CSAGTSGRDPQETQYF
many	.	TRBV14	TRBJ2-3	TGTGCCAGCAGCCCGAGCCGACTATCCAGCACAGATACGCAGTATTTT	CASSPSRLSSTDTQYF
many	TRBD1	TRBV12-3/TRBV12-4	TRBJ2-5	TGTGCCAGCAACCGCGACCGGGACAGGGGGCCAGAGACCCAGTACTTC	CASNRDRDRGPETQYF
many	.	TRBV11-2	TRBJ2-1	TGTGCCAGCAGCTTAGCCAGTTACAATGAGCAGTTCTTC	CASSLASYNEQFF
many	.	TRBV12-3/TRBV12-4	TRBJ2-3	TGTGCCAGCAGTTTATACGCCGATACGCAGTATTTT	CASSLYADTQYF
.	TRBD1	TRBV27	TRBJ2-1	TGTGCCAGCAGCCCAGACAGGGGGCTTTGGAATGAGCAGTTCTTC	CASSPDRGLWNEQFF
many	TRBD2	TRBV20-1	TRBJ2-5	TGCAGTGCTGAACCCGCTAGCGGGAGGGGGGAGACCCAGTACTTC	CSAEPASGRGETQYF
.	TRBD2	TRBV19	TRBJ2-7	TGTGCCAGTAGTCAAACGGGGACTAGCGGACAATACGAGCAGTACTTC	CASSQTGTSGQYEQYF
few	.	TRBV20-1	TRBJ2-3	TGCAGTGCCGAAGGCGGGACTGAGAGTTTATTGGGTACGCAGTATTTT	CSAEGGTESLLGTQYF
many	TRBD2	TRBV7-3	TRBJ2-3	TGTGCCAGCAGCTTAACTAGCGGGATAGGCACAGATACGCAGTATTTT	CASSLTSGIGTDTQYF